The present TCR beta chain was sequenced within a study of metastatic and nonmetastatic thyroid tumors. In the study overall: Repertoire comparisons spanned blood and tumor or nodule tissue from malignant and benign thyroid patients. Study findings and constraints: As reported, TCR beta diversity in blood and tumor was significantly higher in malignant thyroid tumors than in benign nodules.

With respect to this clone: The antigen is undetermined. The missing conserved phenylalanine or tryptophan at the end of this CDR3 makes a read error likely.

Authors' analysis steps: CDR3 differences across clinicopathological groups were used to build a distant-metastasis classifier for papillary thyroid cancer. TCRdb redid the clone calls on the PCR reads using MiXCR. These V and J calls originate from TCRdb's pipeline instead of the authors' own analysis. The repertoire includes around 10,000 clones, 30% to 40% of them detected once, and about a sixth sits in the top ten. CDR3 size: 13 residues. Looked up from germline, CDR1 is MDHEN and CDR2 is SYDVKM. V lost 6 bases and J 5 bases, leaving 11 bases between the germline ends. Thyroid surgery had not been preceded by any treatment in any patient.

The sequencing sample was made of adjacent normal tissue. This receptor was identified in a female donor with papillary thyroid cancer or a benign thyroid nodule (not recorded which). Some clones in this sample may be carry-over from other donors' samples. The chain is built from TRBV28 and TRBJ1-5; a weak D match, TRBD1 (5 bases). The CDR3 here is CASRHGADQPQHL. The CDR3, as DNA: TGTGCCAGCAGACATGGGGCCGATCAGCCCCAGCATTTG.